The 27 T cell receptor beta chains reported below all come from one sample, sequenced in a study of identical twins. TCRdb ran MiXCR on the 5' RACE reads and lists one entry per CDR3 protein. The table has about 210,000 distinct CDR3 sequences, roughly a tenth seen once. Specimen: memory (CD45RO+) T cells sorted from blood. These receptors originate from a woman under 30 in good health.

This CDR3 is CSASYPPTHEQYF. In nucleotides, the CDR3 is TGCAGTGCTAGCTACCCACCCACCCACGAGCAGTACTTC. The V gene is TRBV20-1, the J gene TRBJ2-7; D is unresolved. Germline V lookup: CDR1 DFQATT, CDR2 SNEGSKA (reference sequence). V lost 3 bases and J lost 5, with 14 bases in between. The CDR3 loop spans 13 amino acids.

This clonotype showed up many times. The CDR3 region is CSAGRDLSGNTIYF. Written as DNA, the CDR3 is TGCAGTGCTGGAAGGGACCTCTCTGGAAACACCATATATTTT. This chain joins TRBV20-1 and TRBJ1-3, with D possibly being TRBD1 (5 bases). Germline V gene lookup returns CDR1 DFQATT and CDR2 SNEGSKA (reference sequence). The V and J ends lost 5 bases and 0 bases respectively, with 11 bases between them. CDR3 size: 14 residues.

The rearrangement joins TRBV6-2 or TRBV6-3 to TRBJ2-7; TRBD2 matches at 9 bases. The CDR3 is 14 residues long. Germline V gene lookup returns CDR1 MNHEY and CDR2 SVGEGT. V lost 2 bases, J lost 5 bases, and 4 bases stayed unmatched. CDR3: CASSYRGLAHEQYF. DNA of the CDR3: TGTGCCAGCAGTTACAGGGGACTAGCCCACGAGCAGTACTTC.

The sample holds many counts of this clonotype. The chain couples TRBV10-3 to TRBJ2-7; no clear D gene. CDR3 length: 11 residues. CDR1 and CDR2 from the germline V gene are ENHRY and SYGVKD. V lost 6 bases and J lost 4, with 7 bases in between. The CDR3 here is CAISIGYEQYF. DNA of the CDR3: TGTGCCATCAGCATAGGTTACGAGCAGTACTTC.

This rearrangement joins TRBV6-2 or TRBV6-3 to TRBJ2-1; 14 nucleotides match TRBD2. V shed 6 bases and J 9 bases; nucleotides not matched to a gene: 13. CDR1 MNHEY and CDR2 SVGEGT come from the germline V gene. CDR3 size: 17 residues. In DNA, the CDR3 is TGTGCCAGCAGGCCGCCGACGACTAGCGGGGGGGGCGGTGAGCAGTTCTTC. Protein: CASRPPTTSGGGGEQFF.

In its sample, this clonotype was seen many times. The chain employs TRBV5-6 and TRBJ2-1; 7 bases agree with TRBD1. V trimming: 4 bases; J trimming: 14 bases; junction bases outside the gene matches: 12. The V gene's germline CDR1 is SGHDT and CDR2 YYEEEE. This CDR3 is built from 13 residues. For the CDR3, the DNA is TGTGCCAGCAGCCCCCCTACGACAGGGAATGAGTTCTTC. As protein: CASSPPTTGNEFF.

This clonotype occurred a few times. The chain has TRBV19 and TRBJ2-2; D is possibly TRBD1 (5 bases). The ends were cut back, 4 bases at V and 9 bases at J, with 24 bases in the middle. This CDR3 comprises 17 residues. Germline CDR1 and CDR2: LNHDA and SQIVND (reference sequence). CDR3 protein: CASSSNQGALVSRELFF. The CDR3 nucleotides read TGTGCCAGTAGTAGCAATCAGGGTGCCTTAGTGTCCCGGGAGCTGTTTTTT.

CDR3: CASSLRRGQGGTGELFF. CDR3 bases: TGTGCCAGCAGCTTACGTCGGGGACAGGGGGGCACCGGGGAGCTGTTTTTT. This chain connects TRBV7-3 to TRBJ2-2; 11 bases agree with TRBD1. CDR1 and CDR2 from the germline V gene are SGHTA and FQGTGA. This CDR3 spans 17 amino acids. V lost 2 bases, J lost 4 bases, and 6 bases stayed unmatched.

Ten or more counts support this clonotype. V usage is TRBV6-5 and J usage is TRBJ2-3; the match to TRBD1 covers 9 bases. The CDR3 covers 12 residues. V lost 10 bases, J lost 5 bases, and 4 bases stayed unmatched. Germline V gene lookup returns CDR1 MNHEY and CDR2 SVGAGI. CDR3 bases: TGTGCCACCAAGACAGGGGGAGATACGCAGTATTTT. This codes for CATKTGGDTQYF.

This clonotype showed up just a few times. The chain links TRBV10-3 to TRBJ2-7; D ambiguous. Germline CDR1 ENHRY, CDR2 SYGVKD. The CDR3 contains 12 residues. The V and J ends lost 2 bases and 3 bases respectively, with 5 bases between them. The chain's CDR3 is CAISEENYEQYF. The CDR3 bases are TGTGCCATCAGTGAGGAGAACTACGAGCAGTACTTC.

This clonotype was counted at least ten times. The chain combines TRBV12-3 or TRBV12-4 with TRBJ2-1, with 9 nucleotides matching TRBD1. Trimming cost V 2 bases and J 4 bases; bases outside gene matches: 6. The length of the CDR3 is 16 residues. For the CDR3, the DNA is TGTGCCAGCAGTTTATTGAGGGACAGGGCTTACAATGAGCAGTTCTTC. Protein sequence: CASSLLRDRAYNEQFF.

This rearrangement joins TRBV11-2 to TRBJ2-1; TRBD1 matches 8 bases. The CDR3 covers 18 residues. In germline, CDR1 is SGHAT, CDR2 FQNNGV. The trim removed 2 bases at V and 7 bases at J, leaving 16 bases unmatched. The CDR3 here is CASSLRQGSFGGRNEQFF. The DNA of the CDR3 is TGTGCCAGCAGCTTACGACAGGGGAGTTTTGGGGGTAGAAATGAGCAGTTCTTC.

V and J are TRBV24-1 and TRBJ2-1, with TRBD2 matching over 10 bases. CDR3 length equals 14 residues. Germline assignment: CDR1 KGHDR and CDR2 SFDVKD. The ends lost 1 base at V and 8 bases at J; junction bases unmatched: 1. Here the CDR3 DNA reads TGTGCCACCAGTGATTTCCTAGCGGGAGATGAGCAGTTCTTC. Amino acid sequence: CATSDFLAGDEQFF.

This clonotype was observed a handful of times. This chain connects TRBV29-1 to TRBJ1-4; no clear D. The CDR3 contains 13 residues. CDR1 and CDR2 (germline): SQVTM, ANQGSEA. V was clipped by 4 bases and J by 8 bases, with 14 bases between them. The CDR3 loop reads CSVVGQTTEKLFF. The CDR3 DNA reads TGCAGCGTTGTTGGGCAGACCACCGAAAAACTGTTTTTT. Complete variable domain (other parts from reference TRBV29-1 and TRBJ1-4): SAVISQKPSRDICQRGTSLTIQCQVDSQVTMMFWYRQQPGQSLTLIATANQGSEATYESGFVIDKFPISRPNLTFSTLTVSNMSPEDSSIYLCSVVGQTTEKLFFGSGTQLSVL.

This clonotype has a handful of counts. The gene calls are TRBV11-2 and TRBJ1-1, with D uncertain. This CDR3 spans 14 amino acids. The germline gives CDR1 SGHAT, CDR2 FQNNGV. V lost 1 base and J 2 bases, leaving 8 bases between the germline ends. The CDR3 DNA sequence: TGTGCCAGCAGCTTAGTTGGGAGTAACACTGAAGCTTTCTTT. It is translated as CASSLVGSNTEAFF.

This clonotype showed up just a few times. The chain uses TRBV7-2 and TRBJ2-1; possibly TRBD1 for D (6 bases). V gave up 1 base and J gave up 9 bases, with 10 bases separating them. Germline loops: CDR1 SGHTA, CDR2 FQGNSA. The CDR3 spans 13 residues. The CDR3 region has the DNA TGTGCCAGCAGCTTAGGGGTGGGGGCTGAGCAGTTCTTC. This encodes CASSLGVGAEQFF.

This clonotype was detected a few times. The V gene is TRBV3-1, the J gene TRBJ2-1, with 9 bases that match TRBD2. The CDR3 runs 15 residues. Germline CDR1 reads LGHDT; CDR2 reads YNNKEL (reference sequence). V shed 2 bases, J shed 7 bases, and the junction held 6 bases outside the gene matches. CDR3 amino acids: CASSQPGTSRNEQFF. The CDR3 DNA reads TGTGCCAGCAGCCAACCTGGGACTAGCCGTAATGAGCAGTTCTTC.

In its sample, this clonotype was seen many times. The chain combines TRBV29-1 with TRBJ2-2; 8 nucleotides match TRBD2. The ends lost 6 bases at V and 2 bases at J; junction bases unmatched: 2. This CDR3 contains 13 residues. CDR1 and CDR2 from the germline V gene are SQVTM and ANQGSEA. DNA for the CDR3: TGCAGCGTCGGGACTAGAAACACCGGGGAGCTGTTTTTT. It yields the protein CSVGTRNTGELFF.

The chain carries TRBV12-3 or TRBV12-4 and TRBJ1-1, with D possibly matching TRBD1 (5 bases). Trimming took 3 bases from V and 1 from J, leaving 12 bases between them. The CDR3 length is 15 residues. The CDR3 is CASSFSQGQNTEAFF. The CDR3 nucleotides are TGTGCCAGCAGTTTTTCTCAGGGCCAGAACACTGAAGCTTTCTTT.

The chain employs TRBV7-9 and TRBJ1-1; 9 positions agree with TRBD1. The CDR3 is 16 residues long. The germline V gene encodes CDR1 SEHNR and CDR2 FQNEAQ (reference sequence). Losses at the gene ends were 1 base for V and 5 bases for J; bases not matched to a gene: 8. The CDR3 sequence: CASSLGYRGQRTEAFF. CDR3 bases: TGTGCCAGCAGCTTAGGGTACAGGGGGCAACGGACTGAAGCTTTCTTT.

This clonotype has at least ten counts. The rearrangement uses TRBV12-3 or TRBV12-4 and TRBJ2-7; TRBD1 aligns across 7 bases. This CDR3 has 14 residues. V shed 5 bases, J shed 3 bases, and the junction held 7 bases outside the gene matches. CDR3 DNA: TGTGCCAGCAGTCTAGGGGGCCGGGACTACGAGCAGTACTTC. This sequence encodes CASSLGGRDYEQYF.

Only a few counts were recorded for this clonotype. The V gene is TRBV9, the J gene TRBJ2-7; D not resolved. This CDR3 is 15 amino acids long. CDR1 and CDR2 (germline): SGDLS, YYNGEE. Trimming took 2 bases from V and 0 from J, leaving 12 bases between them. The CDR3 region is CASSVSAYSSYEQYF. The CDR3 bases are TGTGCCAGCAGCGTTTCGGCGTATAGCTCCTACGAGCAGTACTTC.

The J gene is TRBJ2-3, the V gene TRBV20-1; 9 positions agree with TRBD2. Germline V gene sequence: CDR1 DFQATT, CDR2 SNEGSKA (reference sequence). CDR3 length equals 15 residues. With 5 bases clipped from V and 3 bases from J, the junction kept 9 bases outside the gene matches. CDR3 nucleotide sequence: TGCAGTGCTTTCCCAAGGCGGGGGGGTACAGATACGCAGTATTTT. Its translation is CSAFPRRGGTDTQYF.

This clonotype was recorded many times. This chain joins TRBV29-1 and TRBJ2-3; 8 bases map to TRBD2. V lost 7 bases, J lost 6 bases, and 6 bases stayed unmatched. CDR1 and CDR2 from the germline V gene are SQVTM and ANQGSEA. This CDR3 has 12 residues. CDR3 coding DNA: TGCAGCGGGGGACTAGTTGAGGATACGCAGTATTTT. Translated: CSGGLVEDTQYF.

This clonotype was counted only a few times. The V gene is TRBV6-1, the J gene TRBJ2-4; D possibly corresponds to TRBD1 (6 bases). CDR3 length: 15 residues. The germline V gene has CDR1 MNHNS and CDR2 SASEGT. V was cut by 2 bases and J by 6 bases, with 14 bases left in between. The CDR3 loop is CASSESRTAVNIQYF. CDR3 bases: TGTGCCAGCAGTGAAAGCCGGACAGCTGTAAACATTCAGTACTTC.

This clonotype was observed a few times. The V gene is TRBV19, the J gene TRBJ1-1; tentatively, D is TRBD1 (6 bases). V lost 8 bases and J 5 bases, leaving 15 bases between the germline ends. CDR1 and CDR2 (germline): LNHDA, SQIVND (reference sequence). The length of the CDR3 is 13 residues. Written as DNA, the CDR3 is TGTGCCAGTCAACAGGGAGGATTTACTGAAGCTTTCTTT. Translated: CASQQGGFTEAFF.

The genes are TRBV6-1 and TRBJ2-7; possible D gene TRBD2, 5 bases. This CDR3 is built from 14 residues. V was shortened by 5 bases and J by 2 bases, with 13 bases between the two germline ends. Germline CDR1 reads MNHNS; CDR2 reads SASEGT. The CDR3 DNA sequence: TGTGCCAGCAGTCCTCTCCGAGGGCCCTACGAGCAGTACTTC. Translation gives CASSPLRGPYEQYF.